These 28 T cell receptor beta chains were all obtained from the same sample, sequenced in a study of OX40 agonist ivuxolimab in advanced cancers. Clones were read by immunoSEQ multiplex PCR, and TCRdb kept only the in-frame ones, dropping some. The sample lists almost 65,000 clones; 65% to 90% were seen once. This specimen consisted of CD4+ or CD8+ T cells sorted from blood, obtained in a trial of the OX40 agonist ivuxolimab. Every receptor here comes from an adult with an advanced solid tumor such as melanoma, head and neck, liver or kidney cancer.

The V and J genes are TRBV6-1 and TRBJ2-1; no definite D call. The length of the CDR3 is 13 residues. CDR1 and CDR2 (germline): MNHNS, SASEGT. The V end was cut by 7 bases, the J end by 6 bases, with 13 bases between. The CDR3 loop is CASTLDRSNEQFF. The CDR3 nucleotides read TGTGCCAGCACTCTAGATCGGTCCAATGAGCAGTTCTTC.

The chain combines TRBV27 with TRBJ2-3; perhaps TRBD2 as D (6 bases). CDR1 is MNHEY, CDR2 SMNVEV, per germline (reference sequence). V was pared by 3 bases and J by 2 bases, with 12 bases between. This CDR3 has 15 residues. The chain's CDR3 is CASSFAGRNTDTQYF. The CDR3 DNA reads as TGTGCCAGCAGTTTTGCGGGACGAAACACAGATACGCAGTATTTT.

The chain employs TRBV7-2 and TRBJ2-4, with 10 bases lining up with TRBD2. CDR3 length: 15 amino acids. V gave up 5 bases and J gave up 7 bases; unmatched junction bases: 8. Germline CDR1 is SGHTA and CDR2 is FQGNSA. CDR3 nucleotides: TGTGCCAGCAGCCCGAGCGGGAGGGGGTGGAACATTCAGTACTTC. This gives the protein CASSPSGRGWNIQYF.

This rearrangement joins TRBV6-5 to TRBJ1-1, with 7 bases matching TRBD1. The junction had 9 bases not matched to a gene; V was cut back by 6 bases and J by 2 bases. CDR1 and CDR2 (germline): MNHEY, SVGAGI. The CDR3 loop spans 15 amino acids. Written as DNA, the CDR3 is TGTGCCAGCAGCGAAAGAGACAGGGAAAACACTGAAGCTTTCTTT. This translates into CASSERDRENTEAFF.

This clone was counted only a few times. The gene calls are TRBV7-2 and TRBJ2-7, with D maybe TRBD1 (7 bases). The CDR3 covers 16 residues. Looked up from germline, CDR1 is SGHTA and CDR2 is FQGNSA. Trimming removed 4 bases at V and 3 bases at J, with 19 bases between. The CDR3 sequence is CASSSGGLAPSYEQYF. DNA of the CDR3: TGTGCCAGCAGCTCAGGGGGGCTAGCGCCAAGCTACGAGCAGTACTTC.

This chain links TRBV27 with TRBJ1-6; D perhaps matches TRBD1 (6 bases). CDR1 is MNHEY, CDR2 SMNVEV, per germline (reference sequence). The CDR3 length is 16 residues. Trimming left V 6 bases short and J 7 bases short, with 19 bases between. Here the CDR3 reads CASSFGTRTLNSPLHF. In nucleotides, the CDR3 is TGTGCCAGCAGCTTCGGGACACGAACTTTGAATTCACCCCTCCACTTT.

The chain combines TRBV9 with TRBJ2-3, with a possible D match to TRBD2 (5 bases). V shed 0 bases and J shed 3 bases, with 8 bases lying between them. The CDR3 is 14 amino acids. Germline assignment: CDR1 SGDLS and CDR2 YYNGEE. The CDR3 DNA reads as TGTGCCAGCAGCGTAGGAGAGGGAACAGATACGCAGTATTTT. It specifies CASSVGEGTDTQYF.

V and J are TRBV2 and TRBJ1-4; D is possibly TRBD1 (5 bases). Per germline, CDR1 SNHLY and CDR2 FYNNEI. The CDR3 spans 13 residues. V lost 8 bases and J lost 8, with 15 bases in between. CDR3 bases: TGTGCCAGCCGAACCGGGGGGGAGGAAAAACTGTTTTTT. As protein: CASRTGGEEKLFF. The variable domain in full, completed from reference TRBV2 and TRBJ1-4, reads EPEVTQTPSHQVTQMGQEVILRCVPISNHLYFYWYRQILGQKVEFLVSFYNNEISEKSEIFDDQFSVERPDGSNFTLKIRSTKLEDSAMYFCASRTGGEEKLFFGSGTQLSVL.

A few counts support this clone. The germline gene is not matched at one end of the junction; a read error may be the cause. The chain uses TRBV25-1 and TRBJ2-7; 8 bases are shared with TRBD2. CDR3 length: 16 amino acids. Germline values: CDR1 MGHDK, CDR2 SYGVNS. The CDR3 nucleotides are TGTGCCAGCAGTGAATGGGTAACTAGCGGAGCTAACGAACAGTACTTC. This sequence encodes CASSEWVTSGANEQYF.

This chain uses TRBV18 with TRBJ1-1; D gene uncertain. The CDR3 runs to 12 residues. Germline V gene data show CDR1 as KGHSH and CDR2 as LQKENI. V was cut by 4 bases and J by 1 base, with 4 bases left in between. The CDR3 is CASSLSNTEAFF. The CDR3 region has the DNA TGTGCCAGCTCACTCTCGAACACTGAAGCTTTCTTT.

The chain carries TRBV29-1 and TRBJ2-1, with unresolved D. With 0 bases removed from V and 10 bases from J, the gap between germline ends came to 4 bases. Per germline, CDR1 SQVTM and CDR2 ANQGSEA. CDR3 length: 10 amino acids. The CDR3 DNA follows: TGCAGCGTTGAAGAATGGGAGCAGTTCTTC. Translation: CSVEEWEQFF.

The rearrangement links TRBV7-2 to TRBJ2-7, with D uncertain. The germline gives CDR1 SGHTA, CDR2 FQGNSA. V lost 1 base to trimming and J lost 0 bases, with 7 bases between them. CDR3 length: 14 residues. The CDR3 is CASSLGGASYEQYF. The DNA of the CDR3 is TGTGCCAGCAGCTTAGGTGGAGCCTCCTACGAGCAGTACTTC.

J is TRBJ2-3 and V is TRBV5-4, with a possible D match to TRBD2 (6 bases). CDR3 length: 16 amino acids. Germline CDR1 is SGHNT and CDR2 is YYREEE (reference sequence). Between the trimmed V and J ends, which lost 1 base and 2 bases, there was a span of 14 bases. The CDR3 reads CASSLFGRGPTDTQYF. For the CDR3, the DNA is TGTGCCAGCAGCTTGTTTGGGCGGGGCCCCACAGATACGCAGTATTTT.

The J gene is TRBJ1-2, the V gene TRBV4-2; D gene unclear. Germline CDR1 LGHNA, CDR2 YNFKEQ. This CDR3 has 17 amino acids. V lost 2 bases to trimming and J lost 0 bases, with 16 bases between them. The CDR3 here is CASSQSLSGQANYGYTF. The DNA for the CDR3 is TGTGCCAGCAGCCAAAGTTTGTCGGGCCAAGCTAACTATGGCTACACCTTC.

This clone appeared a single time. CDR3 coding DNA: TGTGCCTGGAGTCCGCCTAGCGGGAGGGCCATTGGGCAGTTCTTC. Translating it yields CAWSPPSGRAIGQFF. The chain combines TRBV30 with TRBJ2-1; 12 positions agree with TRBD2. This CDR3 is built from 15 residues. Trimming cost V 2 bases and J 12 bases; bases outside gene matches: 11. Germline V lookup: CDR1 GTSNPN, CDR2 SVGIG (reference sequence).

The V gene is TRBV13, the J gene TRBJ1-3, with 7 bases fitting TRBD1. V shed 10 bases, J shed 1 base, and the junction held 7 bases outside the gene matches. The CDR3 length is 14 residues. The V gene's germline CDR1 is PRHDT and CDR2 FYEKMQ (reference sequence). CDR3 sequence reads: CATRQGYSGNTIYF. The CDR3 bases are TGTGCCACCCGACAGGGATATTCTGGAAACACCATATATTTT.

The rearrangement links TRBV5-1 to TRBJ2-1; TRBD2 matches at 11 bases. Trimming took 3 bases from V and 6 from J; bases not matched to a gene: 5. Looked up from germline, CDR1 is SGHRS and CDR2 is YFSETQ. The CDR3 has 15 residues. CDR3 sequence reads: CASSSGTSGINEQFF. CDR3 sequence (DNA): TGCGCCAGCAGCTCCGGGACTAGCGGAATCAATGAGCAGTTCTTC.

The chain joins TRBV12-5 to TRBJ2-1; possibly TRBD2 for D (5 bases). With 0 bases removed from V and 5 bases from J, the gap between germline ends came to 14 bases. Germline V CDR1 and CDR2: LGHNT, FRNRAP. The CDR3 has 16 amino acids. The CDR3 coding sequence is TGTGCTAGTGGTTTGGTACTCGGGGTAGGGCACAATGAGCAGTTCTTC. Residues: CASGLVLGVGHNEQFF. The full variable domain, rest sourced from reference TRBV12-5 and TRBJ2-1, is DARVTQTPRHKVTEMGQEVTMRCQPILGHNTVFWYRQTMMQGLELLAYFRNRAPLDDSGMPKDRFSAEMPDATLATLKIQPSEPRDSAVYFCASGLVLGVGHNEQFFGPGTRLTVL.

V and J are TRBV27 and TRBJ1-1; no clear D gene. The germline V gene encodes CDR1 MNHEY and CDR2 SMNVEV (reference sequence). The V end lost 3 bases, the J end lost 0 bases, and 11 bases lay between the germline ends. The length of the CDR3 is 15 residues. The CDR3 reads CASSFNIKMNTEAFF. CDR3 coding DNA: TGTGCCAGCAGTTTCAACATAAAGATGAACACTGAAGCTTTCTTT.

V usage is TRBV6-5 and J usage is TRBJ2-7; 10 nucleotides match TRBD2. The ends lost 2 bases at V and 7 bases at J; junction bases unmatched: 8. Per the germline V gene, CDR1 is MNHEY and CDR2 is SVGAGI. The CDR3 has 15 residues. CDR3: CASSYPSGSGREQYF. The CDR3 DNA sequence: TGTGCCAGCAGTTACCCTAGCGGGAGTGGTAGGGAGCAGTACTTC.

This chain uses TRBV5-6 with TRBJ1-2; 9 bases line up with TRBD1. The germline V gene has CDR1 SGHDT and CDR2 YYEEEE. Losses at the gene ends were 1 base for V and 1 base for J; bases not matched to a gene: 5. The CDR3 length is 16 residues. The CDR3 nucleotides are TGTGCCAGCAGCTTGAAGGACAGGGGCGATAACTATGGCTACACCTTC. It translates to CASSLKDRGDNYGYTF.

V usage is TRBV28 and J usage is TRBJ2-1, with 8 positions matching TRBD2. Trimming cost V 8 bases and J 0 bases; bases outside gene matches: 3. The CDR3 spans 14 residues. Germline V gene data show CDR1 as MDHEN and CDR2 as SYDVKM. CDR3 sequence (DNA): TGTGCCAGCCGGGGGGGACGCTCCTACAATGAGCAGTTCTTC. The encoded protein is CASRGGRSYNEQFF.

The CDR3, as DNA: TGTGCCAGCAGCTTAGACCGACAGGGGGCGAACACCGGGGAGCTGTTTTTT. It encodes CASSLDRQGANTGELFF. The V and J genes are TRBV11-2 and TRBJ2-2, with TRBD1 identical over 9 bases. CDR1 and CDR2 from the germline V gene are SGHAT and FQNNGV. The CDR3 runs to 17 residues. Losses at the gene ends were 0 bases for V and 0 bases for J; bases not matched to a gene: 2.

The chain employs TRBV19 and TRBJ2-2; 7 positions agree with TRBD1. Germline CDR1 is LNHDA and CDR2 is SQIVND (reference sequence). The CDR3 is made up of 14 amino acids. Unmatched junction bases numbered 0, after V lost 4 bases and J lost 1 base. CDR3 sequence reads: CASSRQGNTGELFF. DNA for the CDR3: TGTGCCAGTAGTAGACAGGGGAACACCGGGGAGCTGTTTTTT.

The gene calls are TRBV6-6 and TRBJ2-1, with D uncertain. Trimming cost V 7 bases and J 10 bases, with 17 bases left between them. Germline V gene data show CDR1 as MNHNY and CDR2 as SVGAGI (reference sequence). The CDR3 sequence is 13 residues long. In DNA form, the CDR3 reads TGTGCCAGCAAGGCCCCCGGCGTGGGGGAGCAGTTCTTC. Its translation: CASKAPGVGEQFF.

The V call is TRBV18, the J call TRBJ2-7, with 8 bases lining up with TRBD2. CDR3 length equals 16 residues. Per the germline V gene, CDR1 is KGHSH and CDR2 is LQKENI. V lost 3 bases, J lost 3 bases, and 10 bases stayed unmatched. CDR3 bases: TGTGCCAGCTCACCGACTATGGGACTAGTGGGCTACGAGCAGTACTTC. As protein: CASSPTMGLVGYEQYF.

CDR3 residues: CASSVGAGNYGYTF. The CDR3 region has the DNA TGTGCCAGCAGCGTAGGGGCGGGAAACTATGGCTACACCTTC. The rearrangement joins TRBV9 to TRBJ1-2; D not resolved. The CDR3 sequence is 14 residues long. The V gene lost 0 bases and the J gene lost 2 bases, with 8 bases spanning the gap. CDR1 and CDR2 (germline): SGDLS, YYNGEE.

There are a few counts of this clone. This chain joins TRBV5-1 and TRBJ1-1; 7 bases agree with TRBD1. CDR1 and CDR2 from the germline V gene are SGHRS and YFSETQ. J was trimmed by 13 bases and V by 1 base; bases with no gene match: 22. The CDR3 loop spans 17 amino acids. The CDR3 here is CASSLFTGTARLPSDFF. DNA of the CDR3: TGCGCCAGCAGCTTGTTCACCGGGACAGCCCGTCTCCCTAGTGATTTCTTT. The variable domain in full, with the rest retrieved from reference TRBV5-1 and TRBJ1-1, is KAGVTQTPRYLIKTRGQQVTLSCSPISGHRSVSWYQQTPGQGLQFLFEYFSETQRNKGNFPGRFSGRQFSNSRSEMNVSTLELGDSALYLCASSLFTGTARLPSDFFGQGTRLTVV.